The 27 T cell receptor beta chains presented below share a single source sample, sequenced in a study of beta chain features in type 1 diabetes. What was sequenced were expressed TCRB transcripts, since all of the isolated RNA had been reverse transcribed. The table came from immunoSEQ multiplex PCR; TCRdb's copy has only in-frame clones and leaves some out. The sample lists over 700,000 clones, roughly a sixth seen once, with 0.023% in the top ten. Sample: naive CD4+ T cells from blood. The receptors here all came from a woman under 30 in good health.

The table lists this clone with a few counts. CDR3 amino acids: CASSKEPSRRGEQYF. Written as DNA, the CDR3 is TGTGCCAGCAGCAAAGAACCCAGCCGCCGCGGCGAGCAGTACTTC. The chain employs TRBV21-1 and TRBJ2-7; the table's D call, TRBD2, has no DNA check behind it. TRBV21-1 is termed a pseudogene. This CDR3 is 15 amino acids long.

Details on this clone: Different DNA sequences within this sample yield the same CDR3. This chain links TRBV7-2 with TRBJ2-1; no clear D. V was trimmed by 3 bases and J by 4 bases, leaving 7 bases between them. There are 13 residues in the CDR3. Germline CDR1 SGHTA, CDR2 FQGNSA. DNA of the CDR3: TGTGCCAGCAGCTTGGGCAGATACAATGAGCAGTTCTTC. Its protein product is CASSLGRYNEQFF.

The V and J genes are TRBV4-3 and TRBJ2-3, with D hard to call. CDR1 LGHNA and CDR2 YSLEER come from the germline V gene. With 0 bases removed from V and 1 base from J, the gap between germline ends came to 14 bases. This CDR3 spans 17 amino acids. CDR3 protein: CASSQDPPARRTDTQYF. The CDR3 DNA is TGCGCCAGCAGCCAAGACCCACCCGCCCGGCGCACAGATACGCAGTATTTT.

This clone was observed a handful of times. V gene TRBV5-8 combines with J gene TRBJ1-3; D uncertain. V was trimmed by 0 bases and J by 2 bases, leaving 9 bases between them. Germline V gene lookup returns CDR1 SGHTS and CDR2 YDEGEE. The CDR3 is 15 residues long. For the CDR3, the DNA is TGTGCCAGCAGCTTGGTGGGGAACCCTGGAAACACCATATATTTT. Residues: CASSLVGNPGNTIYF. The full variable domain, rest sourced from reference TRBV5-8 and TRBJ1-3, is EAGVTQSPTHLIKTRGQQATLRCSPISGHTSVYWYQQALGLGLQFLLWYDEGEERNRGNFPPRFSGRQFPNYSSELNVNALELEDSALYLCASSLVGNPGNTIYFGEGSWLTVV.

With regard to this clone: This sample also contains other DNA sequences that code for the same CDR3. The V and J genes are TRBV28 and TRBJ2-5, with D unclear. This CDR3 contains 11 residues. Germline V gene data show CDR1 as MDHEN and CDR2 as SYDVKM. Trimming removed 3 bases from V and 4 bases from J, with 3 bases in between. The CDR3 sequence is CASSFTETQYF. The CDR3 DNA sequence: TGTGCCAGCAGTTTTACAGAGACCCAGTACTTC.

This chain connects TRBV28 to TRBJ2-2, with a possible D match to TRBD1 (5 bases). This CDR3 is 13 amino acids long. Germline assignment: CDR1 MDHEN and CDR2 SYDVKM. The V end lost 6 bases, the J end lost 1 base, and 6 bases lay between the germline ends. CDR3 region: CASRTGNTGELFF. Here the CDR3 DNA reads TGTGCCAGCAGAACAGGGAACACCGGGGAGCTGTTTTTT.

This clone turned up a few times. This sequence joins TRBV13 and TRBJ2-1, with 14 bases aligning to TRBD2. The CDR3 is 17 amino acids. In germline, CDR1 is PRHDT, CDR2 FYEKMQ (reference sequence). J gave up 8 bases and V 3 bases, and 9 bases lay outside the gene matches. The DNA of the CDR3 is TGTGCCAGCAGCTTGCCCGGGACTAGCGGGAGTATCCATGAGCAGTTCTTC. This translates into CASSLPGTSGSIHEQFF.

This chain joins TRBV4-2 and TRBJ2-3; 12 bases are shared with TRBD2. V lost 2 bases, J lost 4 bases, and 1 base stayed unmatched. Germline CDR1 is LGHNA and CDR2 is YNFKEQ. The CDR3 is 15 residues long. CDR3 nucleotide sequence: TGTGCCAGCAGCCAACTAGCGGGAGGGCCAGATACGCAGTATTTT. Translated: CASSQLAGGPDTQYF.

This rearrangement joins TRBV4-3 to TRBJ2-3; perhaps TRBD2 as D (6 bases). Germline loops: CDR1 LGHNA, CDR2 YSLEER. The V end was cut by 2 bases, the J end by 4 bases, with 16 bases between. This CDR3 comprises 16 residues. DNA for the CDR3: TGCGCCAGCAGCCAAAGAGCCAGGTCGGGAGCAGATACGCAGTATTTT. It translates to CASSQRARSGADTQYF.

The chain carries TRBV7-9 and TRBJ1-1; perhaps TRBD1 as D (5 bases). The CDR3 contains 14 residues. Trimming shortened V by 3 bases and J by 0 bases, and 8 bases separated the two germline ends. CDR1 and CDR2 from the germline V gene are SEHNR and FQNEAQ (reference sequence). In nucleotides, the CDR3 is TGTGCCAGCAGCTTCAGACAGATGAACACTGAAGCTTTCTTT. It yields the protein CASSFRQMNTEAFF.

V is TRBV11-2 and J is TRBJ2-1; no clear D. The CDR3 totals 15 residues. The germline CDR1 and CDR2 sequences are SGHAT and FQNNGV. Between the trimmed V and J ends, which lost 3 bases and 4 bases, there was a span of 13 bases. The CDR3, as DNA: TGTGCCAGCAGCTTCGGCCACGGATCTTACAATGAGCAGTTCTTC. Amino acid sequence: CASSFGHGSYNEQFF. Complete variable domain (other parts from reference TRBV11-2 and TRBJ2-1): EAGVAQSPRYKIIEKRQSVAFWCNPISGHATLYWYQQILGQGPKLLIQFQNNGVVDDSQLPKDRFSAERLKGVDSTLKIQPAKLEDSAVYLCASSFGHGSYNEQFFGPGTRLTVL.

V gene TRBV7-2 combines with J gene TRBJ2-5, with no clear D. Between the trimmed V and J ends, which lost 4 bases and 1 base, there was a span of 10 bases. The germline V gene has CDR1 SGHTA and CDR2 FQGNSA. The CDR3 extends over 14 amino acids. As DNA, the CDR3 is TGTGCCAGCAGCTCAGGACGCAGCCAAGAGACCCAGTACTTC. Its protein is CASSSGRSQETQYF.

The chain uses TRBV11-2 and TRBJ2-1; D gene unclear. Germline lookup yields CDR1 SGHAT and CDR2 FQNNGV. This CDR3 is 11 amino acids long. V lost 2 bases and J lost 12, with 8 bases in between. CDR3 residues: CASSLRVAQFF. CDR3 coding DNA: TGTGCCAGCAGCTTAAGGGTAGCGCAGTTCTTC.

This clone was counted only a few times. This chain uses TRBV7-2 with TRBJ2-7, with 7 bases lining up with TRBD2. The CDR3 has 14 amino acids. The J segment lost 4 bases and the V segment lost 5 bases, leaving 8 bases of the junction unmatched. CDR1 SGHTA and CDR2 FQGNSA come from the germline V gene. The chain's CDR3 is CASSLSGITYEQYF. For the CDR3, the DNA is TGTGCCAGCAGCCTAAGCGGGATCACGTACGAGCAGTACTTC.

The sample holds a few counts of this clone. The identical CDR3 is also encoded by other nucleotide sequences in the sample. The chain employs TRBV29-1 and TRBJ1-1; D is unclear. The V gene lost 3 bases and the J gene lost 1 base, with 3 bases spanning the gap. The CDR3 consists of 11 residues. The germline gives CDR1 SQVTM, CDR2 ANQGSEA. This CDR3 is CSVDPNTEAFF. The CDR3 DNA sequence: TGCAGCGTTGATCCGAACACTGAAGCTTTCTTT. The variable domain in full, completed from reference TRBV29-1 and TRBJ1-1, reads SAVISQKPSRDICQRGTSLTIQCQVDSQVTMMFWYRQQPGQSLTLIATANQGSEATYESGFVIDKFPISRPNLTFSTLTVSNMSPEDSSIYLCSVDPNTEAFFGQGTRLTVV.

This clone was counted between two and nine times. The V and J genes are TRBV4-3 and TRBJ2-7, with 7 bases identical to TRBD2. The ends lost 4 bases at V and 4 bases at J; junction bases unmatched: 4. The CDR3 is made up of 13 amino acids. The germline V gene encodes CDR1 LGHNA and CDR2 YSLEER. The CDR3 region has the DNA TGCGCCAGCAGCCGGGAGGGAGGATACGAGCAGTACTTC. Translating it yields CASSREGGYEQYF.

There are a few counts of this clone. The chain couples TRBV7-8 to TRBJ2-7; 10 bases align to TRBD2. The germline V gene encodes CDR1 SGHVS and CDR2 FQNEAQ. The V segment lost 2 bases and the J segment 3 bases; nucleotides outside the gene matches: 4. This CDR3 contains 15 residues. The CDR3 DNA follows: TGTGCCAGCAGCTTAAGGCTAGCGGGGGACTACGAGCAGTACTTC. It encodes CASSLRLAGDYEQYF.

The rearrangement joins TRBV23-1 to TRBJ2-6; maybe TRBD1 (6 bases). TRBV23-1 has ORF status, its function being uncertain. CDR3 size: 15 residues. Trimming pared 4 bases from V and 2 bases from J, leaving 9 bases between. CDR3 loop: CASSLWGPGANVLTF. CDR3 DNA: TGCGCCAGCAGTCTATGGGGGCCTGGGGCCAACGTCCTGACTTTC.

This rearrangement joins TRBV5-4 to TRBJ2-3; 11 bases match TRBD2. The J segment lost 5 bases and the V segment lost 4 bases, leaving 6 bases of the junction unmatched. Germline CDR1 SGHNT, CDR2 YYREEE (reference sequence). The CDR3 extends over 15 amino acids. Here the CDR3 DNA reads TGTGCCAGCAGCCCGACTAGCGGGATAGGAGATACGCAGTATTTT. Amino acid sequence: CASSPTSGIGDTQYF.

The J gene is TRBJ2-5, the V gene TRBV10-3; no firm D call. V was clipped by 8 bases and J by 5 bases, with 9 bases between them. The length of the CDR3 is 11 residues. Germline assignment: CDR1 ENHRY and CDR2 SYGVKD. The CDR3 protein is CAIGLPETQYF. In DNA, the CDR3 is TGTGCCATCGGGCTTCCGGAGACCCAGTACTTC.

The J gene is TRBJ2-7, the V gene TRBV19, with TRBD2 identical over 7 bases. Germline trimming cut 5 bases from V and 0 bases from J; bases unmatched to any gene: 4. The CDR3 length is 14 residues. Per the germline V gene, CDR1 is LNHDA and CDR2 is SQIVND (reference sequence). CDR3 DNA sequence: TGTGCCAGTAGTTGGAGCGGGACCTCCTACGAGCAGTACTTC. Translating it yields CASSWSGTSYEQYF.

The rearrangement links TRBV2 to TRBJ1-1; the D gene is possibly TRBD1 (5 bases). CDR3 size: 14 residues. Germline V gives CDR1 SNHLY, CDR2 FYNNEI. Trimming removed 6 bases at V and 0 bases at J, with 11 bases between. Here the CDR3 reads CASSSRGMNTEAFF. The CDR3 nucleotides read TGTGCCAGCAGCAGCCGGGGGATGAACACTGAAGCTTTCTTT.

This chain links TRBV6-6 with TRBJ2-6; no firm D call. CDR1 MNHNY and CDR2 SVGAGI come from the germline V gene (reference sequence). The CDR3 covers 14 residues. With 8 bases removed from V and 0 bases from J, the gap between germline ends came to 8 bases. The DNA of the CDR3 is TGTGCCAGCCACGATCGCTCTGGGGCCAACGTCCTGACTTTC. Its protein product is CASHDRSGANVLTF.

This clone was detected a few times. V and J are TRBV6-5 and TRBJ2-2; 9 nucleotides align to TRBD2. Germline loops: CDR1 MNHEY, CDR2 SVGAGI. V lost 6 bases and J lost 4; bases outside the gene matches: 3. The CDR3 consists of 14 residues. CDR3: CASRGTSFTGELFF. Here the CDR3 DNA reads TGTGCCAGCAGAGGGACTAGCTTCACCGGGGAGCTGTTTTTT.

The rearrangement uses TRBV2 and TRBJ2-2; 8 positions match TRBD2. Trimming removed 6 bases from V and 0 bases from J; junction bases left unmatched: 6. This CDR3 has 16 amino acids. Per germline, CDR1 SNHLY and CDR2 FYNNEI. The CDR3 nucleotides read TGTGCCAGCAGCGCACAGGGACTAGCGAACACCGGGGAGCTGTTTTTT. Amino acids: CASSAQGLANTGELFF.

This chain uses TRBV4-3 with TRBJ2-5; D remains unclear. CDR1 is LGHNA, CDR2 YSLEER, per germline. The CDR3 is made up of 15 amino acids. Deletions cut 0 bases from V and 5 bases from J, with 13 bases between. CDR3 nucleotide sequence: TGCGCCAGCAGCCAAGATTTGGCGGTCCGGGAGACCCAGTACTTC. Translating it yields CASSQDLAVRETQYF.

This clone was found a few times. DNA for the CDR3: TGTGCCAGCAGCTTATTTGGGGTTAATGAAAAACTGTTTTTT. It yields the protein CASSLFGVNEKLFF. The rearrangement joins TRBV7-2 to TRBJ1-4; D gene ambiguous. CDR1 and CDR2 (germline): SGHTA, FQGNSA. The CDR3 runs 14 residues. V shed 2 bases and J shed 4 bases, with 8 bases lying between them.